This T cell receptor (beta chain) stems from a study of blood T cell repertoires in COVID-19. Turning to the study itself: Acute and convalescent COVID-19 specimens originated in the United States, Italy and Spain.

The protocol was immunoSEQ multiplex PCR, while the TCRdb copy is restricted to in-frame clones and leaves out a portion. This table holds almost 250,000 clones, around 85% found once. The CDR3 totals 17 residues. Germline values: CDR1 SGHVS, CDR2 FNYEAQ. V was pared by 1 base and J by 0 bases, with 1 base of the junction left unmatched. Worth noting for this clone: At the DNA level, this CDR3 is encoded by other sequences in the same sample as well.

This chain connects TRBV7-6 to TRBJ2-3; 13 bases match TRBD2. Sequences were obtained from PBMCs or T cells enriched from blood (not recorded which). This clonotype was sampled from a woman between 50 and 59 years old with acute COVID-19. The DNA of the CDR3 is TGTGCCAGCAGCTTAGGGACTAGCGGGGGTAGCACAGATACGCAGTATTTT. This encodes CASSLGTSGGSTDTQYF.